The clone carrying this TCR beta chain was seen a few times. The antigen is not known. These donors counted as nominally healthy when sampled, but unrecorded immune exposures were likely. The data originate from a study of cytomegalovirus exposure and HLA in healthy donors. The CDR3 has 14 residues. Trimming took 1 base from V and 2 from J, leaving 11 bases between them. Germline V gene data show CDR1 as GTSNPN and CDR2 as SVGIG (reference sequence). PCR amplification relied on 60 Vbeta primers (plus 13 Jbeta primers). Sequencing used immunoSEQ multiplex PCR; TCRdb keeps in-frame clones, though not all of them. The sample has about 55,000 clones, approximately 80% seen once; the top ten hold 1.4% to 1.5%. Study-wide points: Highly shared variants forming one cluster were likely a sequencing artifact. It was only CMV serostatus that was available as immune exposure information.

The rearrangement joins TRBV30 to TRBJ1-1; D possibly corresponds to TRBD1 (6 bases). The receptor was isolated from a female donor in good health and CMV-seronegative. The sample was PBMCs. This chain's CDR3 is CAWSEGGHNTEAFF. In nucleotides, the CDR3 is TGTGCCTGGAGTGAAGGGGGACACAACACTGAAGCTTTCTTT.